The 5 T cell receptor beta chains given below trace back to one sample, sequenced in a study of T cells in Graves' hyperthyroidism and ophthalmopathy. TCR beta CDR3 regions were amplified from RNA transcripts. Using the HTBI primer set, a first-round RT-PCR was run on the TCR CDR3. TCRdb itself ran the multiplex PCR reads through MiXCR, one entry per CDR3 protein. Of about 540,000 distinct CDR3 sequences in the sample, more than 45% are singletons; the top ten hold 8.2%. Sequenced material: peripheral blood or thyroid tissue (not recorded which). These receptors were obtained from a woman aged 18-29 years with Graves' hyperthyroidism.

The V gene is TRBV20-1, the J gene TRBJ1-4; D uncertain. The CDR3 consists of 10 residues. Trimming stripped 3 bases from V and 8 bases from J, with 4 bases between. CDR1 DFQATT and CDR2 SNEGSKA come from the germline V gene (reference sequence). CDR3 sequence reads: CSAREEKLFF. The DNA of the CDR3 is TGCAGTGCTAGGGAGGAAAAACTGTTTTTT.

This chain links TRBV7-3 with TRBJ1-4; D uncertain. Germline V gives CDR1 SGHTA, CDR2 FQGTGA. With 3 bases removed from V and 6 bases from J, the gap between germline ends came to 8 bases. This CDR3 is built from 13 residues. Here the CDR3 reads CASSLGEDEKLFF. CDR3 sequence (DNA): TGTGCCAGCAGCTTGGGAGAGGATGAAAAACTGTTTTTT.

This clonotype appeared many times. V is TRBV15 and J is TRBJ1-1; D is unclear. Germline V gene lookup returns CDR1 LNHNV and CDR2 YYDKDF (reference sequence). Trimming took 1 base from V and 0 from J, leaving 6 bases between them. There are 14 residues in the CDR3. CDR3 bases: TGTGCCACCAGCAGAGGTGACATGAACACTGAAGCTTTCTTT. As protein: CATSRGDMNTEAFF.

The V and J genes are TRBV29-1 and TRBJ2-7; TRBD1 might be the D (6 bases). Trimming removed 6 bases at V and 0 bases at J, with 9 bases between. Germline CDR1 reads SQVTM; CDR2 reads ANQGSEA. The CDR3 is 12 residues long. The CDR3 sequence is CSVQGSSYEQYF. The CDR3 DNA follows: TGCAGCGTACAGGGTTCCTCCTACGAGCAGTACTTC.

This clonotype was picked up many times. The V and J genes are TRBV7-8 and TRBJ1-2; D perhaps matches TRBD1 (6 bases). This CDR3 contains 12 residues. Looked up from germline, CDR1 is SGHVS and CDR2 is FQNEAQ. V was clipped by 6 bases and J by 4 bases, with 9 bases between them. In DNA, the CDR3 is TGTGCCAGCAGTGGGGGGCTCTATGGCTACACCTTC. Its translation is CASSGGLYGYTF.